The clone carrying this TCR beta chain was counted between two and nine times. The antigen remains undetermined. These data belong to a study of post-analysis software for immune sequencing data. Findings of the study overall: Five TRBV segments were significantly more frequent in patients than in controls. TRBV5-6, TRBV5-1 and TRBV20-1 were among these segments. Controls showed significantly higher normalized Chao1 diversity than did multiple sclerosis patients. Samples prepared in the same batch strongly co-clustered by F measure.

From germline, CDR1 is SGHRS and CDR2 YFSETQ. The CDR3 consists of 14 residues. V dropped 0 bases and J dropped 4 bases, with 8 bases sitting between them. Libraries were made from TCR beta cDNA, and they carried unique molecular identifiers. It was from about 1 to 10 million T cells that 500,000 to 600,000 cDNA molecules came. TCRdb ran MiXCR on the PCR reads and lists one entry per CDR3 protein. Of over 300,000 distinct CDR3 sequences detected, about a third appear once; the ten largest clones hold roughly 13%. The sequenced material came from blood. The sequence was obtained from a girl aged 10 to 17 with multiple sclerosis. This chain uses TRBV5-1 with TRBJ2-1; weak D call: TRBD1 (5 bases). In DNA form, the CDR3 reads TGCGCCAGCAGCTTGGTTCCAGGGTACAATGAGCAGTTCTTC. Translated: CASSLVPGYNEQFF.